These 32 T cell receptor beta chains were sequenced from one sample in a study of cytomegalovirus exposure and HLA in healthy donors. Assay used: immunoSEQ multiplex PCR; TCRdb lists only in-frame clones, some missing. The sample contains more than 110,000 clones, roughly nine tenths of which appear only once. The sample consisted of PBMCs. The receptors come from a man between 18 and 29 years old in good health and CMV-seronegative.

In this sample, this clone turned up a few times. The rearrangement joins TRBV9 to TRBJ2-1; 7 nucleotides match TRBD2. After removal of 3 bases from V and 5 bases from J, the junction contained 8 bases not matched to a gene. This CDR3 region has 15 residues. Per the germline V gene, CDR1 is SGDLS and CDR2 is YYNGEE. The CDR3, as DNA: TGTGCCAGCAGCGAGACTAGCAGCACGAACAATGAGCAGTTCTTC. Protein sequence: CASSETSSTNNEQFF.

The chain has TRBV6-4 and TRBJ2-3; 8 bases are a match to TRBD2. Germline-derived CDR1 and CDR2 are MRHNA and SNTAGT. The V segment lost 3 bases and the J segment 5 bases; nucleotides outside the gene matches: 10. The CDR3 sequence is 16 residues long. The CDR3 loop reads CASSEISGSGEDTQYF. CDR3 nucleotides: TGTGCCAGCAGTGAAATAAGCGGGAGCGGAGAAGATACGCAGTATTTT.

The chain joins TRBV7-2 to TRBJ1-1; 8 bases align to TRBD1. The CDR3 is 14 amino acids. V was pared by 5 bases and J by 4 bases, with 6 bases of the junction left unmatched. Germline CDR1 and CDR2: SGHTA and FQGNSA. DNA for the CDR3: TGTGCCAGCAGCCGGACAGGGTTAGGCACTGAAGCTTTCTTT. Its protein product is CASSRTGLGTEAFF.

The CDR3 DNA sequence: TGTGCCAGCAGCCCCGGGACAGGTAATGGCTACACCTTC. Translating it yields CASSPGTGNGYTF. The gene calls are TRBV21-1 and TRBJ1-2; the DNA was not compared with TRBD1, the D call given in the table. TRBV21-1 is recorded as a pseudogene. This CDR3 spans 13 amino acids.

This clone was observed a single time. V and J are TRBV27 and TRBJ2-1; 9 bases line up with TRBD2. The V gene's germline CDR1 is MNHEY and CDR2 SMNVEV (reference sequence). The CDR3 spans 15 residues. The ends lost 5 bases at V and 8 bases at J; junction bases unmatched: 10. CDR3 amino acids: CASSGTSPIIDEQFF. DNA for the CDR3: TGTGCCAGCAGTGGGACTAGCCCCATCATCGATGAGCAGTTCTTC.

The CDR3 spells CASGSNPTAFYGYTF. CDR3 in DNA: TGTGCTAGTGGTTCCAACCCCACAGCTTTCTATGGCTACACCTTC. This chain uses TRBV12-5 with TRBJ1-2; no definite D call. With 4 bases removed from V and 4 bases from J, the gap between germline ends came to 16 bases. CDR1 LGHNT and CDR2 FRNRAP come from the germline V gene. This CDR3 is 15 amino acids long.

The chain couples TRBV28 to TRBJ1-2; no clear D gene. The CDR3 spans 11 residues. Germline V gene lookup returns CDR1 MDHEN and CDR2 SYDVKM. With 5 bases removed from V and 8 bases from J, the gap between germline ends came to 9 bases. The CDR3 nucleotides are TGTGCCAGCAGTCCCCTCTCGGGCTACACCTTC. It translates to CASSPLSGYTF.

The chain combines TRBV27 with TRBJ2-1, with 13 bases that match TRBD2. The CDR3 sequence is 17 residues long. CDR1 MNHEY and CDR2 SMNVEV come from the germline V gene (reference sequence). The V and J ends lost 4 bases and 5 bases, in that order; junction bases with no gene match: 8. The CDR3 sequence is CASSSSAGLAGDNEQFF. CDR3 in DNA: TGTGCCAGCAGTTCTTCAGCCGGACTAGCGGGAGACAATGAGCAGTTCTTC.

This sequence joins TRBV6-5 and TRBJ1-2, with D tentatively TRBD1 (5 bases). There are 13 residues in the CDR3. Germline V gives CDR1 MNHEY, CDR2 SVGAGI. V dropped 6 bases and J dropped 8 bases, with 16 bases sitting between them. The CDR3 region has the DNA TGTGCCAGCAGGCCTTCGGGGGTTAAAGGCTACACCTTC. Its translation is CASRPSGVKGYTF.

The chain couples TRBV6-5 to TRBJ1-2; maybe TRBD1 (6 bases). CDR1 MNHEY and CDR2 SVGAGI come from the germline V gene. CDR3 length: 13 residues. V lost 6 bases and J 6 bases, leaving 14 bases between the germline ends. CDR3 in amino acids: CASSSRQEDGYTF. In DNA form, the CDR3 reads TGTGCCAGCAGCTCTCGACAGGAAGATGGCTACACCTTC.

The chain joins TRBV10-3 to TRBJ2-1; the match to TRBD2 covers 10 bases. Trimming at V came to 4 bases and at J to 10 bases, leaving 13 bases not matched to a gene. Germline V CDR1 and CDR2: ENHRY, SYGVKD. This CDR3 has 16 residues. The CDR3 loop is CAISGPPSGGLEEQFF. The CDR3 DNA sequence: TGTGCCATCAGTGGACCCCCTAGCGGGGGCCTGGAGGAGCAGTTCTTC.

The V gene is TRBV2, the J gene TRBJ2-1; a possible D gene is TRBD1 (5 bases). CDR3 length: 11 amino acids. Trimming shortened V by 4 bases and J by 12 bases, and 10 bases separated the two germline ends. Per germline, CDR1 SNHLY and CDR2 FYNNEI. CDR3 coding DNA: TGTGCCAGCAGTGTGGGGCTGGGGCAGTTCTTC. Its translation is CASSVGLGQFF.

This chain connects TRBV5-5 to TRBJ1-5, with D possibly matching TRBD1 (6 bases). CDR3 length: 16 amino acids. Germline CDR1 and CDR2: SGHKS and YYEKEE (reference sequence). Trimming left V 7 bases short and J 2 bases short, with 19 bases between. For the CDR3, the DNA is TGTGCCAGCCGGAACATGACAGGCGAGGGCAATCAGCCCCAGCATTTT. Translating it yields CASRNMTGEGNQPQHF.

This chain connects TRBV13 to TRBJ1-3; D gene ambiguous. Germline V gene lookup returns CDR1 PRHDT and CDR2 FYEKMQ (reference sequence). CDR3 length equals 15 residues. With 5 bases removed from V and 0 bases from J, the gap between germline ends came to 11 bases. CDR3 loop: CASSPRSSSGNTIYF. The CDR3 coding sequence is TGTGCCAGCAGCCCTCGGTCGAGCTCTGGAAACACCATATATTTT.

CDR3 nucleotide sequence: TGTGCCAGCAGTTTACGACGGGAGGGCCGCGAGCAGTACTTC. This gives the protein CASSLRREGREQYF. The chain combines TRBV27 with TRBJ2-7; TRBD2 aligns across 8 bases. V lost 2 bases and J lost 6; bases outside the gene matches: 6. Per the germline V gene, CDR1 is MNHEY and CDR2 is SMNVEV (reference sequence). The CDR3 length is 14 residues.

The rearrangement uses TRBV4-1 and TRBJ2-1, with D perhaps matching TRBD2 (6 bases). CDR3 length: 15 residues. V was clipped by 3 bases and J by 2 bases, with 11 bases between them. The germline V gene has CDR1 MGHRA and CDR2 YSYEKL. In DNA, the CDR3 is TGCGCCAGCAGCCAGGCTAGGGAGGCCTACAATGAGCAGTTCTTC. Its translation is CASSQAREAYNEQFF.

The rearrangement links TRBV5-1 to TRBJ2-4, with TRBD1 as a possible D gene (5 bases). Trimming took off 0 bases at V and 7 bases at J, with 11 bases between the two ends. The CDR3 length is 14 residues. Germline V gene data show CDR1 as SGHRS and CDR2 as YFSETQ. CDR3 region: CASSLEARANIQYF. The CDR3, as DNA: TGCGCCAGCAGCTTGGAGGCCAGGGCGAACATTCAGTACTTC. The variable domain in full, completed from reference TRBV5-1 and TRBJ2-4, reads KAGVTQTPRYLIKTRGQQVTLSCSPISGHRSVSWYQQTPGQGLQFLFEYFSETQRNKGNFPGRFSGRQFSNSRSEMNVSTLELGDSALYLCASSLEARANIQYFGAGTRLSVL.

Only a few counts were recorded for this clone. V gene TRBV7-2 combines with J gene TRBJ1-2; 8 positions agree with TRBD1. This CDR3 has 12 residues. V dropped 5 bases and J dropped 4; count of bases not matched to a gene: 0. CDR1 is SGHTA and CDR2 is FQGNSA in the germline V gene. DNA of the CDR3: TGTGCCAGCAGCGGACAGGGCTATGGCTACACCTTC. Translated: CASSGQGYGYTF.

This clone was picked up a small number of times. The V and J genes are TRBV6-1 and TRBJ2-1; weak D call: TRBD2 (6 bases). V was clipped by 5 bases and J by 9 bases, with 17 bases between them. CDR3 length: 14 amino acids. Germline V gene sequence: CDR1 MNHNS, CDR2 SASEGT. The CDR3 nucleotides are TGTGCCAGCAGTCCACCAGCCGGGGGAGGTGAGCAGTTCTTC. Translating gives CASSPPAGGGEQFF.

V usage is TRBV5-1 and J usage is TRBJ2-3; 12 nucleotides line up with TRBD2. The CDR3 totals 14 residues. Germline V lookup: CDR1 SGHRS, CDR2 YFSETQ. V dropped 4 bases and J dropped 4; count of bases not matched to a gene: 1. This chain's CDR3 is CASSASGRADTQYF. Here the CDR3 DNA reads TGCGCCAGCAGCGCTAGCGGGAGGGCAGATACGCAGTATTTT.

This chain links TRBV6-5 with TRBJ2-7; TRBD2 is a possible D gene (5 bases). The CDR3 contains 14 residues. Germline CDR1 is MNHEY and CDR2 is SVGAGI. V shed 2 bases and J shed 2 bases, with 10 bases lying between them. CDR3 nucleotides: TGTGCCAGCAGTTACCAGGACGGGACCTACGAGCAGTACTTC. Its translation is CASSYQDGTYEQYF.

The sample holds one count of this clone. This rearrangement joins TRBV28 to TRBJ2-7; the match to TRBD1 covers 8 bases. This CDR3 has 14 amino acids. Germline assignment: CDR1 MDHEN and CDR2 SYDVKM. After removal of 6 bases from V and 7 bases from J, the junction contained 11 bases not matched to a gene. DNA of the CDR3: TGTGCCAGCAGCCTGGGACAGGACTATGGGGAGCAGTACTTC. Protein sequence: CASSLGQDYGEQYF.

As DNA, the CDR3 is TGTGCCAGTAGTATTTGGGGCGGGAGGGCAGATACGCAGTATTTT. Encoded protein: CASSIWGGRADTQYF. The rearrangement uses TRBV19 and TRBJ2-3; TRBD2 aligns across 9 bases. The CDR3 consists of 15 residues. Germline V gene data show CDR1 as LNHDA and CDR2 as SQIVND (reference sequence). With 3 bases clipped from V and 4 bases from J, the junction kept 5 bases outside the gene matches.

The CDR3 DNA reads as TGTGCCACCCGACAGGGTCGAAGCAATCAGCCCCAGCATTTT. This sequence encodes CATRQGRSNQPQHF. The chain employs TRBV15 and TRBJ1-5, with 7 nucleotides matching TRBD1. This CDR3 has 14 amino acids. The germline V gene encodes CDR1 LNHNV and CDR2 YYDKDF (reference sequence). V trimming: 8 bases; J trimming: 1 base; junction bases outside the gene matches: 5.

The chain couples TRBV5-1 to TRBJ2-5; possible D gene TRBD1, 6 bases. The CDR3 has 16 residues. The germline V and J ends were trimmed by 3 bases and 1 base, with 16 bases remaining between them. Germline CDR1 and CDR2: SGHRS and YFSETQ. CDR3 loop: CASSSGTTISQETQYF. CDR3 in DNA: TGCGCCAGCAGCTCCGGGACAACCATCTCCCAAGAGACCCAGTACTTC.

The chain combines TRBV4-3 with TRBJ2-3, with 11 bases matching TRBD1. V lost 2 bases and J lost 2; bases outside the gene matches: 12. Germline CDR1 reads LGHNA; CDR2 reads YSLEER. This CDR3 comprises 19 residues. The CDR3 here is CASSQSLLGTGGDTDTQYF. CDR3 bases: TGCGCCAGCAGCCAATCACTTCTTGGGACAGGGGGTGACACAGATACGCAGTATTTT.

This chain uses TRBV7-9 with TRBJ1-5; tentative D call: TRBD1 (6 bases). The CDR3 is 13 residues long. CDR1 is SEHNR, CDR2 FQNEAQ, per germline (reference sequence). V was pared by 5 bases and J by 9 bases, with 14 bases between. The CDR3 DNA follows: TGTGCCAGCAGCCGGACAGAGGAGCGGCCCCAGCATTTT. This sequence encodes CASSRTEERPQHF.

The chain carries TRBV28 and TRBJ2-3; possible D gene TRBD1, 6 bases. Trimming took off 3 bases at V and 1 base at J, with 11 bases between the two ends. This CDR3 region has 15 residues. The V gene's germline CDR1 is MDHEN and CDR2 SYDVKM. The CDR3 DNA reads TGTGCCAGCAGTTTGCAGGGGACGGGCACAGATACGCAGTATTTT. This translates into CASSLQGTGTDTQYF. Full variable domain (remainder filled in from reference TRBV28 and TRBJ2-3): DVKVTQSSRYLVKRTGEKVFLECVQDMDHENMFWYRQDPGLGLRLIYFSYDVKMKEKGDIPEGYSVSREKKERFSLILESASTNQTSMYLCASSLQGTGTDTQYFGPGTRLTVL.

The chain combines TRBV19 with TRBJ1-1; TRBD1 aligns across 7 bases. Germline V lookup: CDR1 LNHDA, CDR2 SQIVND (reference sequence). V trimming: 5 bases; J trimming: 6 bases; junction bases outside the gene matches: 12. The CDR3 runs to 15 residues. The CDR3 loop is CASSAPRGKGAEAFF. CDR3 nucleotides: TGTGCCAGTAGTGCTCCCAGGGGGAAGGGCGCTGAAGCTTTCTTT.

The chain recombines TRBV27 with TRBJ1-2, with 8 nucleotides matching TRBD1. Germline CDR1 and CDR2: MNHEY and SMNVEV (reference sequence). The CDR3 covers 19 residues. V shed 6 bases and J 7 bases; nucleotides not matched to a gene: 25. CDR3 loop: CASSYLSRTGLGILSGYTF. The CDR3 coding sequence is TGTGCCAGCAGCTACCTGTCCAGGACAGGGTTGGGTATACTGAGTGGCTACACCTTC.

V is TRBV19 and J is TRBJ1-5; TRBD1 agrees at 7 bases. From germline, CDR1 is LNHDA and CDR2 SQIVND (reference sequence). The length of the CDR3 is 17 residues. V gave up 8 bases and J gave up 2 bases; unmatched junction bases: 15. The CDR3 DNA reads TGTGCCAGTTCTGGTGACAGGGCCCCTTGGGGCAATCAGCCCCAGCATTTT. It encodes CASSGDRAPWGNQPQHF.

This chain links TRBV7-2 with TRBJ2-3; TRBD1 is a possible D gene (6 bases). This CDR3 comprises 14 residues. Trimming stripped 3 bases from V and 5 bases from J, with 12 bases between. CDR1 and CDR2 from the germline V gene are SGHTA and FQGNSA. CDR3 sequence reads: CASSFSTGKDTQYF. CDR3 in DNA: TGTGCCAGCAGCTTCTCGACAGGAAAAGATACGCAGTATTTT.